Detailed here is one TCR beta chain. Its antigen is not identified. The sample belongs to a study of monozygotic twins with inflammatory bowel disease. Study-wide findings and caveats: Treatment differences in immunosuppression may have added variability to the repertoires of patients. Among IBD patients, TCRbeta diversity (inverse Simpson) was lower than in healthy co-twins.

In germline, CDR1 is KGHSH, CDR2 LQKENI. The length of the CDR3 is 18 residues. Reanalyzing the 5' RACE reads, TCRdb keeps one entry per CDR3 protein, without DNA. The sample data list 150,000 to 200,000 distinct CDR3 sequences. Phlebotomy per donor yielded a single 2.5 ml blood sample. The receptor comes from a human donor with ulcerative colitis or Crohn's disease, or a healthy co-twin of an affected twin (not recorded which). The chain carries TRBV18 and TRBJ2-7; TCRdb's assignment of TRBD1 cannot be checked, as there is no DNA. The specimen was blood. The CDR3 sequence: CASSPKVSGTGDPYEQYF.